The sequence of this T cell receptor (beta chain) was determined in a study of PD-L1 blockade in urothelial cancer. Produced via immunoSEQ multiplex PCR; TCRdb's table is partial and in-frame only. The sample has 45,000 to 60,000 clones, 88% seen once; the top ten hold approximately 2.5%. There are a few counts of this clone. Time point of the sample: peripheral blood 6 weeks after treatment start. Trimming cost V 10 bases and J 9 bases; bases outside gene matches: 15. CDR1 SGHAT and CDR2 FQNNGV come from the germline V gene. The length of the CDR3 is 13 residues. The sample here was PBMCs, taken around atezolizumab (anti-PD-L1) treatment. The chain employs TRBV11-2 and TRBJ2-7; TRBD1 agrees at 7 bases. The receptor was derived from a man aged 60-69 years with urothelial cancer. CDR3 DNA: TGTGCCACTACCCTCCGGGACAGTCTCGTGCAGTACTTC. Translation gives CATTLRDSLVQYF.